Listed here are 19 T cell receptor beta chains from one sample, sequenced in a study of cytomegalovirus exposure and HLA in healthy donors. PCR used 60 Vbeta primers and 13 Jbeta primers. Using immunoSEQ multiplex PCR, the repertoire was profiled, and TCRdb retains in-frame clones only, with some absent. The sample holds about 150,000 clones, more than 75% seen once. The sample consisted of PBMCs. The receptors shown here come from a male donor in good health and CMV-seronegative.

V is TRBV19 and J is TRBJ1-2; D remains unclear. The V end was cut by 1 base, the J end by 6 bases, with 12 bases between. CDR1 and CDR2 from the germline V gene are LNHDA and SQIVND (reference sequence). This CDR3 is built from 14 residues. CDR3 DNA sequence: TGTGCCAGTAGTATAGGGGCGTTACCCGATGGCTACACCTTC. Its protein is CASSIGALPDGYTF.

In its sample, this clone was seen a few times. V and J are TRBV6-1 and TRBJ1-1, with 9 bases identical to TRBD1. The CDR3 sequence is 14 residues long. The germline CDR1 and CDR2 sequences are MNHNS and SASEGT. Trimming at V came to 7 bases and at J to 7 bases, leaving 10 bases not matched to a gene. CDR3 coding DNA: TGTGCCAGCACCTCCGGGACAGGGATATTTGAAGCTTTCTTT. Its protein is CASTSGTGIFEAFF.

The chain joins TRBV19 to TRBJ2-5; 7 positions match TRBD1. Judging by the DNA end, TRBJ2-7 fits better; the J call may be wrong. The CDR3 consists of 13 residues. CDR1 LNHDA and CDR2 SQIVND come from the germline V gene (reference sequence). The CDR3 DNA is TGTGCCAGTAGTCCCGGACAGGTCTACGAGCAGTACTTC. It specifies CASSPGQVYEQYF.

This clone has a handful of counts. The chain combines TRBV4-2 with TRBJ1-1; D is possibly TRBD1 (5 bases). Germline V gives CDR1 LGHNA, CDR2 YNFKEQ. The CDR3 length is 14 residues. Trimming took off 1 base at V and 4 bases at J, with 10 bases between the two ends. This chain's CDR3 is CASSQVAGRTEAFF. The CDR3, as DNA: TGTGCCAGCAGCCAAGTGGCAGGGCGCACTGAAGCTTTCTTT.

This chain links TRBV2 with TRBJ1-4; weak D call: TRBD1 (5 bases). Trimming took 2 bases from V and 8 from J, leaving 18 bases between them. Germline values: CDR1 SNHLY, CDR2 FYNNEI. This CDR3 region has 16 residues. The CDR3 region is CASSESTGGSREKLFF. The CDR3 DNA reads TGTGCCAGCAGTGAAAGTACGGGGGGATCTCGAGAAAAACTGTTTTTT.

V gene TRBV27 combines with J gene TRBJ2-5, with a weak D call TRBD1 (5 bases). Per the germline V gene, CDR1 is MNHEY and CDR2 is SMNVEV (reference sequence). This CDR3 has 13 residues. Deletions cut 3 bases from V and 5 bases from J, with 10 bases between. The CDR3 coding sequence is TGTGCCAGCAGTTTCAGGGTTGGGGAGACCCAGTACTTC. The encoded protein is CASSFRVGETQYF.

The chain links TRBV9 to TRBJ2-1, with 9 bases aligning to TRBD2. The CDR3 sequence is 16 residues long. Germline assignment: CDR1 SGDLS and CDR2 YYNGEE. Trimming removed 3 bases from V and 5 bases from J; junction bases left unmatched: 9. CDR3 loop: CASSANRLAEDNEQFF. CDR3 bases: TGTGCCAGCAGCGCCAATCGACTAGCGGAAGACAATGAGCAGTTCTTC.

This clone was picked up one time. The rearrangement links TRBV21-1 to TRBJ2-1; the tabulated D call, TRBD1, remains unverified against the DNA. TRBV21-1 is annotated as a pseudogene. This CDR3 contains 17 residues. CDR3 sequence (DNA): TGTGCCAGCAGCAGACCAGGGGTCACGAGCTCCTACAATGAGCAGTTCTTC. This codes for CASSRPGVTSSYNEQFF.

The rearrangement uses TRBV6-6 and TRBJ2-7; 7 nucleotides match TRBD2. The CDR3 has 14 residues. The ends lost 10 bases at V and 0 bases at J; junction bases unmatched: 9. Germline CDR1 MNHNY, CDR2 SVGAGI (reference sequence). CDR3 region: CATRQRELSYEQYF. The CDR3 bases are TGTGCCACCCGGCAGCGGGAACTCTCCTACGAGCAGTACTTC.

Only one count was recorded for this clone. The V and J genes are TRBV11-1 and TRBJ2-3, with a possible D match to TRBD2 (6 bases). Between the trimmed V and J ends, which lost 5 bases and 2 bases, there was a span of 14 bases. Germline-derived CDR1 and CDR2 are SGHAT and FQDESV (reference sequence). CDR3 length: 15 amino acids. The CDR3 is CASSRGTHLTDTQYF. CDR3 nucleotide sequence: TGTGCCAGCAGCCGGGGGACCCACCTCACAGATACGCAGTATTTT. The full variable domain, its missing parts supplied by reference TRBV11-1 and TRBJ2-3, is EAEVAQSPRYKITEKSQAVAFWCDPISGHATLYWYRQILGQGPELLVQFQDESVVDDSQLPKDRFSAERLKGVDSTLKIQPAELGDSAMYLCASSRGTHLTDTQYFGPGTRLTVL.

This clone was picked up a small number of times. This sequence joins TRBV5-6 and TRBJ2-5, with 8 bases lining up with TRBD1. V shed 0 bases and J 5 bases; nucleotides not matched to a gene: 9. Looked up from germline, CDR1 is SGHDT and CDR2 is YYEEEE. The CDR3 runs 16 residues. CDR3 protein: CASSLARQGARETQYF. CDR3 DNA sequence: TGTGCCAGCAGCTTGGCCCGGCAGGGGGCGCGGGAGACCCAGTACTTC.

This chain uses TRBV19 with TRBJ2-1, with TRBD2 matching over 8 bases. This CDR3 has 11 residues. V shed 5 bases, J shed 10 bases, and the junction held 1 base outside the gene matches. Germline CDR1 is LNHDA and CDR2 is SQIVND (reference sequence). CDR3 in DNA: TGTGCCAGTAGTGCTAGCGGGGAGCAGTTCTTC. It yields the protein CASSASGEQFF. The variable domain in full, completed from reference TRBV19 and TRBJ2-1, reads DGGITQSPKYLFRKEGQNVTLSCEQNLNHDAMYWYRQDPGQGLRLIYYSQIVNDFQKGDIAEGYSVSREKKESFPLTVTSAQKNPTAFYLCASSASGEQFFGPGTRLTVL.

The chain joins TRBV5-4 to TRBJ2-3, with TRBD2 identical over 8 bases. The V and J ends lost 4 bases and 4 bases, in that order; junction bases with no gene match: 5. The germline V gene has CDR1 SGHNT and CDR2 YYREEE (reference sequence). The CDR3 consists of 14 residues. The CDR3 DNA sequence: TGTGCCAGCAGCCCGGGACTAGACCCAGATACGCAGTATTTT. It specifies CASSPGLDPDTQYF.

The rearrangement joins TRBV11-3 to TRBJ2-1, with 11 bases identical to TRBD2. The CDR3 contains 15 residues. In germline, CDR1 is SGHNT, CDR2 YENEEA. With 3 bases clipped from V and 8 bases from J, the junction kept 6 bases outside the gene matches. Here the CDR3 DNA reads TGTGCCAGCAGCTTCACTAGCGGGAGCGTCGATGAGCAGTTCTTC. Translating it yields CASSFTSGSVDEQFF.

This chain joins TRBV5-1 and TRBJ2-7, with D perhaps matching TRBD2 (6 bases). From germline, CDR1 is SGHRS and CDR2 YFSETQ. V gave up 3 bases and J gave up 2 bases, with 12 bases separating them. CDR3 length: 14 amino acids. The CDR3: CASSSGGDAYEQYF. The CDR3 nucleotides are TGCGCCAGCAGCTCCGGCGGGGACGCCTACGAGCAGTACTTC.

This chain joins TRBV28 and TRBJ2-3; 12 bases match TRBD2. V lost 9 bases and J lost 2; bases outside the gene matches: 6. The V gene's germline CDR1 is MDHEN and CDR2 SYDVKM. The CDR3 spans 15 residues. The CDR3 region is CASSGLAGFTDTQYF. Here the CDR3 DNA reads TGTGCCAGTTCGGGACTAGCGGGTTTCACAGATACGCAGTATTTT.

Only one count was recorded for this clone. The rearrangement joins TRBV28 to TRBJ2-7, with D possibly matching TRBD1 (7 bases). Germline loops: CDR1 MDHEN, CDR2 SYDVKM. Trimming removed 2 bases from V and 3 bases from J, with 11 bases in between. The CDR3 is made up of 14 amino acids. The CDR3 DNA sequence: TGTGCCAGCAGTTTAGGGCAGGGGGGCTACGAGCAGTACTTC. It yields the protein CASSLGQGGYEQYF.

The gene calls are TRBV7-9 and TRBJ1-1, with TRBD1 matching over 9 bases. Trimming took 4 bases from V and 7 from J; bases not matched to a gene: 7. The CDR3 runs to 14 residues. Looked up from germline, CDR1 is SEHNR and CDR2 is FQNEAQ (reference sequence). The CDR3 is CASSSWGQGGEAFF. As DNA, the CDR3 is TGTGCCAGCAGCTCGTGGGGACAGGGCGGTGAAGCTTTCTTT.

The chain recombines TRBV5-1 with TRBJ2-1; D may be TRBD2 (6 bases). Germline values: CDR1 SGHRS, CDR2 YFSETQ. Between the trimmed V and J ends, which lost 0 bases and 8 bases, there was a span of 15 bases. This CDR3 has 15 amino acids. In nucleotides, the CDR3 is TGCGCCAGCAGCTTGGGAGGAGGGCGTAACCATGAGCAGTTCTTC. It specifies CASSLGGGRNHEQFF.